This T cell receptor (beta chain) originates from a study of T cell clonotyping in hematopoietic cell transplantation. Study background: Recipient samples before transplant were obtained post-cytoreduction. Study-level findings and limits: Broader posttransplant TCR repertoire diversity was predicted by graft donor and pretransplant recipient Inverse Simpson Index values. After transplant, recipient diversity fell while pathologically expanded clonotypes grew through day 180.

A note on this clone: The antigen is unknown.

The germline V gene encodes CDR1 ENHRY and CDR2 SYGVKD. The CDR3 spans 14 residues. The J segment lost 7 bases and the V segment lost 7 bases, leaving 7 bases of the junction unmatched. Generated by immunoSEQ multiplex PCR, the TCRdb table keeps only in-frame clones and is missing some. The table lists roughly 30,000 clones, 60% to 85% of them singletons. Described time point: recipient sample about 28 days before transplant, after cytoreduction. This TCR came from a woman in her 30s with chronic myeloid leukemia. Some clones in this sample may be carry-over from other donors' samples. Sequencing used peripheral blood mononuclear cells, obtained before stem cell transplant. This chain uses TRBV10-3 with TRBJ2-3; TRBD1 matches 11 bases. The CDR3 here is CAIKPGQGVYTQYF. CDR3 sequence (DNA): TGTGCCATCAAACCGGGACAGGGGGTGTATACGCAGTATTTT.